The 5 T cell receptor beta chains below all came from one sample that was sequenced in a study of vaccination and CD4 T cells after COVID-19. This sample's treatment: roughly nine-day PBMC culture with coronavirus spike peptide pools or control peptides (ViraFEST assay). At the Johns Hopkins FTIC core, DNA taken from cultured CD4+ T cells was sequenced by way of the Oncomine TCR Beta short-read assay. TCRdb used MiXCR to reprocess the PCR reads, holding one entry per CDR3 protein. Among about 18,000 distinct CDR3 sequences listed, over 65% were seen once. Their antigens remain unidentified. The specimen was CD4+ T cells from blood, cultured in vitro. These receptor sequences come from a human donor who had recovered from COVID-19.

The CDR3 DNA reads TGTGCCAGCAGCCTCCGGGGGCTAGCGGTCCAAGAGACCCAGTACTTC. Protein product: CASSLRGLAVQETQYF. This chain links TRBV7-6 with TRBJ2-5; D possibly corresponds to TRBD2 (7 bases). V was shortened by 5 bases and J by 1 base, with 17 bases between the two germline ends. The germline CDR1 and CDR2 sequences are SGHVS and FNYEAQ. The CDR3 loop spans 16 amino acids.

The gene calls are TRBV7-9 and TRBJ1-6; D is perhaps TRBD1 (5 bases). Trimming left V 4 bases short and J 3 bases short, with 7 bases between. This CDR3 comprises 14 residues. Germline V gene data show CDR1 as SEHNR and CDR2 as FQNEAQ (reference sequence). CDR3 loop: CASSYGGYNSPLHF. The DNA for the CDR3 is TGTGCCAGCAGCTATGGGGGCTATAATTCACCCCTCCACTTT.

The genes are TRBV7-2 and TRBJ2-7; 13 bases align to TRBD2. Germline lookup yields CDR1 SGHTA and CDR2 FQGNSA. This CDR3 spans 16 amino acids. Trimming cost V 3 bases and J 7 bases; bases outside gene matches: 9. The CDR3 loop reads CASSFPTSGGFQEQYF. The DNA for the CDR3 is TGTGCCAGCAGCTTCCCGACTAGCGGGGGGTTTCAAGAGCAGTACTTC.

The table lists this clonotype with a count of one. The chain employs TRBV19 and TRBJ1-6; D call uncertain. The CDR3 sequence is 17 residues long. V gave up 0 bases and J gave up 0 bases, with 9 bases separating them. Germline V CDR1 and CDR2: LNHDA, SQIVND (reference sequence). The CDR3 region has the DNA TGTGCCAGTAGTATAGATCATGGGAGCTCCTATAATTCACCCCTCCACTTT. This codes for CASSIDHGSSYNSPLHF.

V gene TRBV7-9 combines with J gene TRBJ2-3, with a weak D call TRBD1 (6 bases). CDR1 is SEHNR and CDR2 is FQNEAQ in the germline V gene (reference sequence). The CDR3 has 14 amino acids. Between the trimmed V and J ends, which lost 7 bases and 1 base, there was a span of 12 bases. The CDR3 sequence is CASIGDTRTDTQYF. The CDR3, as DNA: TGTGCCAGCATCGGGGACACCCGCACAGATACGCAGTATTTT.